One and the same sample provided the 17 T cell receptor beta chains below, sequenced in a study of blood T cell repertoires in COVID-19. The data were produced by immunoSEQ multiplex PCR, yet TCRdb's version contains in-frame clones alone and is incomplete. The sample carries 210,000 or so clones, 80% to 90% recorded once. Sequencing used peripheral blood. Source of these receptors: a young man with active or convalescent COVID-19.

The chain carries TRBV19 and TRBJ1-1; weak D call: TRBD1 (6 bases). Trimming shortened V by 4 bases and J by 0 bases, and 12 bases separated the two germline ends. CDR1 and CDR2 (germline): LNHDA, SQIVND (reference sequence). This CDR3 is built from 15 residues. The CDR3 bases are TGTGCCAGTAGTAGGACAGCTAACATGAACACTGAAGCTTTCTTT. Protein: CASSRTANMNTEAFF.

J is TRBJ1-1 and V is TRBV2; tentative D call: TRBD1 (6 bases). Germline CDR1 and CDR2: SNHLY and FYNNEI. The CDR3 is 12 amino acids. V was shortened by 8 bases and J by 6 bases, with 13 bases between the two germline ends. DNA of the CDR3: TGTGCCAGCTTCGGGGGGCTGGCTGAAGCTTTCTTT. Encoded protein: CASFGGLAEAFF. Full variable domain (remainder filled in from reference TRBV2 and TRBJ1-1): EPEVTQTPSHQVTQMGQEVILRCVPISNHLYFYWYRQILGQKVEFLVSFYNNEISEKSEIFDDQFSVERPDGSNFTLKIRSTKLEDSAMYFCASFGGLAEAFFGQGTRLTVV.

The chain recombines TRBV27 with TRBJ2-7; 9 bases map to TRBD1. V was pared by 8 bases and J by 7 bases, with 9 bases of the junction left unmatched. This CDR3 region has 13 residues. CDR1 and CDR2 from the germline V gene are MNHEY and SMNVEV (reference sequence). The CDR3 region has the DNA TGTGCCAGCTCAACAGGGGGCCCCTGGGAGCAGTACTTC. This translates into CASSTGGPWEQYF.

As concerns this clone: One end of the junction fails to match germline, which may point to a read error. CDR3 sequence reads: CSVEGLAGGTGELFF. CDR3 nucleotides: TGCAGCGTCGAAGGACTAGCGGGAGGCACCGGGGAGCTGTTTTTT. The V gene is TRBV29-1, the J gene TRBJ2-2, with 14 bases matching TRBD2. This CDR3 has 15 amino acids. Germline lookup yields CDR1 SQVTM and CDR2 ANQGSEA.

This rearrangement joins TRBV18 to TRBJ1-5, with TRBD1 matching 8 bases. This CDR3 is 14 amino acids long. Trimming took 3 bases from V and 7 from J; bases not matched to a gene: 5. Looked up from germline, CDR1 is KGHSH and CDR2 is LQKENI. The CDR3 nucleotides are TGTGCCAGCTCACCGGACAGGGTGGGCCAGCCCCAGCATTTT. It yields the protein CASSPDRVGQPQHF.

The chain combines TRBV27 with TRBJ2-5, with D unresolved. Germline CDR1 MNHEY, CDR2 SMNVEV (reference sequence). This CDR3 contains 13 residues. Trimming removed 7 bases from V and 5 bases from J, with 14 bases in between. CDR3 DNA sequence: TGTGCCAGCACCCCTCGCGGTGGTGAGACCCAGTACTTC. This translates into CASTPRGGETQYF.

The V gene is TRBV2, the J gene TRBJ1-5; a weak D match, TRBD1 (5 bases). This CDR3 spans 17 amino acids. V lost 4 bases to trimming and J lost 1 base, with 17 bases between them. The V gene's germline CDR1 is SNHLY and CDR2 FYNNEI. The CDR3 DNA reads TGTGCCAGCAGTGTTATTATGGCGGGACCCAGCAATCAGCCCCAGCATTTT. This translates into CASSVIMAGPSNQPQHF. The whole variable domain, remainder taken from reference TRBV2 and TRBJ1-5, is EPEVTQTPSHQVTQMGQEVILRCVPISNHLYFYWYRQILGQKVEFLVSFYNNEISEKSEIFDDQFSVERPDGSNFTLKIRSTKLEDSAMYFCASSVIMAGPSNQPQHFGDGTRLSIL.

The genes are TRBV14 and TRBJ1-1; 10 bases align to TRBD1. CDR1 is SGHDN, CDR2 FVKESK, per germline. This CDR3 has 15 amino acids. The junction had 6 bases not matched to a gene; V was cut back by 3 bases and J by 5 bases. CDR3 DNA sequence: TGTGCCAGCAGCCACCGGGACAGGGGTGTTACTGAAGCTTTCTTT. Residues: CASSHRDRGVTEAFF.

The CDR3 spells CASSQQDSQETQYF. The CDR3 DNA is TGTGCCAGTAGTCAACAGGACAGCCAAGAGACCCAGTACTTC. The J gene is TRBJ2-5, the V gene TRBV19; perhaps TRBD1 as D (6 bases). V was shortened by 5 bases and J by 1 base, with 11 bases between the two germline ends. Germline V lookup: CDR1 LNHDA, CDR2 SQIVND (reference sequence). There are 14 residues in the CDR3. The complete variable domain, with remaining parts taken from reference TRBV19 and TRBJ2-5, reads DGGITQSPKYLFRKEGQNVTLSCEQNLNHDAMYWYRQDPGQGLRLIYYSQIVNDFQKGDIAEGYSVSREKKESFPLTVTSAQKNPTAFYLCASSQQDSQETQYFGPGTRLLVL.

The chain employs TRBV18 and TRBJ1-2, with D unclear. Germline CDR1 reads KGHSH; CDR2 reads LQKENI. The CDR3 loop spans 13 amino acids. V was shortened by 3 bases and J by 9 bases, with 14 bases between the two germline ends. Written as DNA, the CDR3 is TGTGCCAGCTCACCCCTGGCGGGCCCTAGCTACACCTTC. Protein product: CASSPLAGPSYTF.

This rearrangement joins TRBV12-3 or TRBV12-4 to TRBJ2-7; possible D gene TRBD1, 6 bases. V was clipped by 10 bases and J by 2 bases, with 12 bases between them. The CDR3 runs to 12 residues. The CDR3: CATQGDTYEQYF. DNA for the CDR3: TGTGCCACACAGGGAGACACCTACGAGCAGTACTTC.

Turning to this clone: Different DNA sequences within this sample yield the same CDR3. This rearrangement joins TRBV4-2 to TRBJ2-7, with D perhaps TRBD1 (7 bases). The V and J ends lost 4 bases and 4 bases respectively, with 8 bases between them. The CDR3 sequence is 12 residues long. Germline V gene data show CDR1 as LGHNA and CDR2 as YNFKEQ. Here the CDR3 reads CASSPGGYEQYF. Written as DNA, the CDR3 is TGTGCCAGCAGCCCAGGGGGGTACGAGCAGTACTTC.

This rearrangement joins TRBV2 to TRBJ1-5, with D maybe TRBD1 (5 bases). The CDR3 length is 14 residues. Germline loops: CDR1 SNHLY, CDR2 FYNNEI. V lost 10 bases to trimming and J lost 0 bases, with 13 bases between them. The CDR3 DNA reads TGTGCCACCGACAGCAAGTATAGCAATCAGCCCCAGCATTTT. Translation gives CATDSKYSNQPQHF.

This rearrangement joins TRBV27 to TRBJ2-7; 7 bases match TRBD2. Germline CDR1 is MNHEY and CDR2 is SMNVEV (reference sequence). V was pared by 2 bases and J by 3 bases, with 10 bases of the junction left unmatched. This CDR3 has 16 amino acids. CDR3 loop: CASSLVHPAGNYEQYF. CDR3 DNA sequence: TGTGCCAGCAGTTTAGTTCACCCAGCGGGGAACTACGAGCAGTACTTC.

The gene calls are TRBV5-4 and TRBJ2-7; weak D call: TRBD2 (6 bases). The length of the CDR3 is 14 residues. Germline CDR1 and CDR2: SGHNT and YYREEE (reference sequence). Trimming cost V 0 bases and J 6 bases, with 13 bases left between them. CDR3 coding DNA: TGTGCCAGCAGCTTGGCCGGGGAGGCCTTCGAGCAGTACTTC. Its translation: CASSLAGEAFEQYF.

The chain employs TRBV10-1 and TRBJ1-5; 10 bases are shared with TRBD1. V trimming: 3 bases; J trimming: 2 bases; junction bases outside the gene matches: 16. This CDR3 is built from 20 residues. Germline V gene data show CDR1 as WNHNN and CDR2 as SYGVQD (reference sequence). The CDR3 loop reads CASSEETGTGERPGNQPQHF. DNA for the CDR3: TGCGCCAGCAGTGAAGAAACCGGGACAGGGGAAAGGCCGGGCAATCAGCCCCAGCATTTT.

The chain recombines TRBV28 with TRBJ2-4; D possibly corresponds to TRBD2 (5 bases). Germline loops: CDR1 MDHEN, CDR2 SYDVKM. The CDR3 runs 18 residues. Trimming shortened V by 4 bases and J by 1 base, and 20 bases separated the two germline ends. The CDR3 DNA sequence: TGTGCCAGCAGTTACCGACAAGTCGAGCCGGGGGCCAAAAACATTCAGTACTTC. Protein: CASSYRQVEPGAKNIQYF.